This TCR beta chain was sequenced for a study of cytomegalovirus exposure and HLA in healthy donors listed by TCRdb under 2017. Turning to the overall study: In an earlier analysis of several hundred of the donors, 276 Gb of sequence data and 90 million to 130 million unique TCR beta sequences from roughly 190 million T cells were reported. An early release that covered about 640 HLA-typed donors contained approximately 320 gigabases of sequencing data and tens of millions of unique TCR sequences. Among the roughly 390 genotyped donors, about 83% belonged to the genetic ancestry cluster associated with self-reported Caucasian donors. The study aimed to test whether signatures of past pathogen exposure could be identified by cataloging public T cell receptors. The study used immunosequencing to profile the T cell repertoires of about 670 subjects and linked those repertoires to cytomegalovirus serostatus. In addition to the first cohort of about 650 subjects, a separate validation cohort of around 110 different subjects was used. To predict cytomegalovirus infection status, the study combined high-throughput TCR immunosequencing, statistical association of individual TCRs with disease status, and machine learning. To study patterns of TCR occurrence, a later analysis re-analyzed previously published TCR beta repertoires from under 750 donors and added high-resolution HLA genotyping. In the later analysis, no new phenotypic data were used to find candidate immune exposures; instead, reliance was placed on TCR beta sequences and their occurrence across donors. An earlier analysis of around 540 of the donors applied high-throughput TCR beta sequencing to assess whether each TCR beta V gene segment acted as functional or pseudogenic. Donor age, sex, ethnicity and CMV serostatus were collected together with the repertoire data. A later genetic analysis used genome-wide SNP genotypes for about three fifths of the 666 donors, treating that subset as a discovery cohort. Every repertoire in the discovery cohort had been generated on one and the same sequencing platform. Both class I and class II loci were covered by HLA typing, at four-digit resolution. The number of donors typed differed by locus, with roughly 620-630 for A, B, C, DRB1 and DQB1, approximately 500 for DQA1, 606 for DPA1, and roughly 450 for DPB1. Roughly 5 DR-DQ haplotypes were handled as single units for association and clustering because linkage in the cohort was strong. Among around 400 genotyped donors of the cohort, an average of 235,054 unique TCR beta nucleotide sequences were sequenced per donor, around 20% of them non-productive. Paper-wide results and their limitations: In vitro tests confirmed that a few of the cytomegalovirus-associated TCR beta chains recognize cytomegalovirus antigens. The earlier analysis of 587 of the donors excluded about 16 rarely observed V segments, including chromosome 9 orphons, because counts were too low. In a later analysis, more than 15,000 TCR beta sequences were associated with specific HLA alleles at a false discovery rate of 0.05. An earlier analysis of roughly 570 of the donors showed that most TCR beta V segments appeared in productive rearrangements either about 87% or about 30% of the time, which broadly matched IMGT annotations. In a later analysis, several top co-occurrence clusters were reported to appear linked to parvovirus B19, influenza, CMV and Epstein-Barr virus. The classifier was reported to diagnose cytomegalovirus status with high specificity and sensitivity in both the original and validation cohorts. Because some donors lacked HLA typing at each locus, the association tests relied only on the typed subset. The only immune exposure information available for the cohort was CMV serostatus. Linkage disequilibrium might explain the correlated functional status among segregating V segments, but an unknown experimental factor could not be excluded. A later analysis found that HLA-associated TCR beta chains were more clonally expanded and had lower generation probabilities than equally common non-associated chains. This cohort had only TCR beta chains sequenced, and the lack of alpha or paired-chain data limited which features could be detected. A later genetic analysis associated a missense DCLRE1C variant with V-gene and J-gene trimming of TCR beta chains, and an independent cohort replicated the association. A cluster of highly shared sequence variants was judged likely to be a technical artifact of the sequencing pipeline. According to a later genetic analysis, donors in an Asian-associated ancestry cluster had fewer N-insertions in productive TCRs than the roughly 670-donor mean. The study gave a list of under 200 TCR beta chains associated with cytomegalovirus. A later analysis found that most CMV-associated TCR beta chains appeared HLA-restricted, with HLA associations seemingly driven largely by CMV exposure. According to a later analysis, TCR association rates differed among HLA loci, with DRB1 alleles showing the most associated TCRs and HLA-C alleles showing the fewest. Most TCR sequences were seen in very few donors, while some public TCRs were found in many individuals. The authors suggested that the approach could potentially be generalized to other disease states and immunological phenotypes. Presence/absence analyses assumed roughly uniform sequencing depth across donors, an assumption that may not hold. A further reported finding was that TCR beta sequences accurately predicted the HLA-A and HLA-B alleles for most subjects in the first cohort. Strong co-occurrence of HLA alleles, especially DR and DQ, made assigning TCR associations to individual alleles difficult.

Libraries were constructed by the immunoSEQ multiplex PCR assay. For the multiplex PCR, a mixture combining 60 forward primers for TCR Vbeta segments and 13 reverse primers for TCR Jbeta segments was used. Amplification of the CDR3 region of rearranged TCR beta genes was performed with a multiplex PCR assay on genomic DNA. Amplified TCR beta libraries were sequenced as 87-base-pair reads on the Illumina HiSeq System. From the authors' description of their analysis: A later analysis counted about 80 million unique TCR beta chains across the 666 repertoires, and some 11 million of these chains were shared by at least two donors. Raw reads were error-corrected and collapsed into unique sequences by a nearest-neighbor algorithm in which closely related sequences were merged to remove PCR and sequencing errors. To assign V, D and J gene segments, CDR3 sequences were aligned to IMGT reference sequences. For a sequence to be retained, a match of at least six nucleotides was required to both a V gene segment and a J gene segment. A rearrangement was called productive if the CDR3 had no stop codons and remained in frame with V and J, and every other rearrangement was called non-productive. CDR3 was defined according to IMGT convention as the region running from the second conserved V-encoded cysteine to the conserved J-encoded phenylalanine. In an earlier analysis of just under 600 of the donors, sequences lacking an unambiguous match to a single V gene segment were excluded. In an earlier analysis of some 590 of the donors, V segments were called functional above 56.7% productive rearrangements and were called segregating when the between-donor standard deviation exceeded 5%. To diagnose cytomegalovirus status from the catalog of TCR beta chain sequences, a statistical classification framework was built. A later analysis assigned V and J genes by comparing TCR nucleotide sequences with IMGT/GENE-DB human TR gene sequences. In a later analysis, CDR3 sequences and most-parsimonious VDJ recombination scenarios were assigned using the TCRdist pipeline. In a later analysis, each TCR beta chain was defined by its CDR3 amino acid sequence together with its V-gene family, and reads without a unique V-gene family were excluded. As a way to deal with suspected cross-contamination and a sequencing artifact, a later analysis dropped 500 to 700 nucleotide sequences that were highly shared and had low generation probability. In a later analysis, a clonal expansion index for each public chain was calculated from normalized within-repertoire ranks of inferred template counts. In a later analysis, generation probabilities were computed using a VDJ recombination model fitted to out-of-frame rearrangements, and the results were checked against IGoR. Hypergeometric tests were used in a later analysis to score TCR-TCR, TCR-HLA and TCR-CMV co-occurrence, with a repertoire-size bias correction applied to the TCR pairs. In a later analysis, false discovery rates were estimated by permuting HLA or CMV assignments 20 times. In a later analysis, co-occurring TCRs were grouped using DBSCAN, and TCRdist sequence similarity was added for clustering within HLA-allele-positive subsets. For co-occurrence clustering, repertoires with fewer than 30,000 or more than 120,000 public chains were excluded, along with roughly 5 repertoires with anomalous nucleotide sharing. TCRdb provides this immuneACCESS table in a form limited to in-frame rearrangements. Some clones are lacking; in checked studies, under half of them reflect an unresolved V gene, and why the rest are absent is not known. That table furnishes V, J and clone size, whereas the DNA furnished D and trimming. This sample gives under 200,000 clones in total; roughly four fifths of them show up just once. The ten top clones hold about 2.1% of the sample.

The cohort consisted of fewer than 700 healthy bone marrow donors. Cohort members were all nominally healthy when sampled, although unrecorded immune exposures were likely present. The donor tested CMV seronegative, placing the donor among the 350 to 400 seronegative members of the cohort. A peripheral blood sample was collected from each donor, and TCR beta sequencing was performed on peripheral blood mononuclear cells. Genomic DNA was extracted from the blood cell samples with the Qiagen DNeasy Blood Extraction Kit. Points on this clone: Its antigen is unknown. No quality values exist for individual bases; no much larger clone is one base distant.

This clonotype was sampled from a man younger than 40 in good health and CMV-seronegative. The sequenced sample consisted of PBMCs.

The nucleotide sequence reads TGTGCCAGCAGCCCAACTAGCGGGACCACATCGCTCACAGATACGCAGTATTTT. The translation is CASSPTSGTTSLTDTQYF. In this chain, TRBV7-9 is recombined with TRBJ2-3, with 10 bases in between that match TRBD2. In the germline V gene (reference sequence), CDR1 corresponds to SEHNR and CDR2 to FQNEAQ. V is cut back by 5 bases and J by 2 bases, with 13 bases in the junction unmatched. The CDR3, cysteine through phenylalanine, is 18 amino acids long. The entry retains the CDR3 DNA only, 54 bases that are in frame from base 1.